This record covers a single T cell receptor beta chain. Its specificity is not known. Trimming took 3 bases from V and 6 from J, leaving 11 bases between them. CDR3 length: 13 residues. Germline lookup yields CDR1 SGHTA and CDR2 FQGNSA. This sample was included in a study of cytomegalovirus exposure and HLA in healthy donors. Study-level background: Some 91 million unique TCRs from HLA-typed donors were held in an early release of data. Overall study findings and caveats: As a later analysis revealed, the rate of TCR association differed by HLA locus, with DRB1 most and HLA-C fewest. Versus the approximately 700-donor mean, an Asian-associated ancestry cluster reportedly showed fewer N-insertions in a later analysis. Associated with cytomegalovirus, according to the listing, were 150 to 200 TCR beta chains.

The PCR ran on 60 Vbeta and 13 Jbeta primers. Sequencing used immunoSEQ multiplex PCR; TCRdb keeps in-frame clones, though not all of them. The profile shows approximately 150,000 clones, roughly 79% of them singletons. The sequence was obtained from a woman in her 50s in good health and CMV-seronegative. This rearrangement joins TRBV7-2 to TRBJ1-1; perhaps TRBD1 as D (5 bases). Material for sequencing was PBMCs. The CDR3 loop reads CASSLRTYSEAFF. Here the CDR3 DNA reads TGTGCCAGCAGCTTGAGGACATATTCTGAAGCTTTCTTT.